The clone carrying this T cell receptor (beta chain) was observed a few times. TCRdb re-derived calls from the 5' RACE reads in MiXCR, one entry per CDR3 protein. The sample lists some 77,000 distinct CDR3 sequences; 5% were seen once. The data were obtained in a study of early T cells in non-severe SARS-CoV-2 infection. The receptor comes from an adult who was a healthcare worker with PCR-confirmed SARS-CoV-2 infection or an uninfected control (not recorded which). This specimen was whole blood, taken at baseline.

This chain's CDR3 is CASSELGSVVTEAFF. CDR3 sequence (DNA): TGTGCCAGCAGTGAACTCGGCAGCGTGGTCACTGAAGCTTTCTTT. The gene calls are TRBV2 and TRBJ1-1; D is ambiguous. The germline V and J ends were trimmed by 2 bases and 4 bases, with 14 bases remaining between them. The CDR3 runs 15 residues. CDR1 is SNHLY, CDR2 FYNNEI, per germline.